This T cell receptor beta chain originates from a study of naive and memory T cell subsets. Regarding the study as a whole: In naive cells, over 90% of TCR sequences were seen only once. In CD4 and CD8 cells, diversity dropped from naive through EMRA.

An equimolar mix of two oligonucleotides served as the beta constant-region primer for TRBC1 and TRBC2. Ligated cDNA was amplified by four rounds of PCR with nested alpha and beta constant-region primers and SP2. One entry per CDR3 protein results from TCRdb running MiXCR on the UMI-ligation and nested PCR reads. The table records about 120,000 distinct CDR3 sequences, 36% of them present only once. The CDR3 has 14 amino acids. The V end was cut by 4 bases, the J end by 0 bases, with 9 bases between. Germline V gives CDR1 MNHEY, CDR2 SVGEGT. This clonotype was found a few times. Its antigen is not identified. CD4 T cells were positively selected, then CD8 T cells from the CD4-negative fraction.

The chain uses TRBV6-2 or TRBV6-3 and TRBJ1-1; D is undetermined. This clonotype was sampled from a human donor in good health. The sequencing sample was made of central memory CD4+ T cells from blood. CDR3 sequence (DNA): TGTGCCAGCAGTTTTTGGAGGGTGAACACTGAAGCTTTCTTT. Its protein is CASSFWRVNTEAFF.